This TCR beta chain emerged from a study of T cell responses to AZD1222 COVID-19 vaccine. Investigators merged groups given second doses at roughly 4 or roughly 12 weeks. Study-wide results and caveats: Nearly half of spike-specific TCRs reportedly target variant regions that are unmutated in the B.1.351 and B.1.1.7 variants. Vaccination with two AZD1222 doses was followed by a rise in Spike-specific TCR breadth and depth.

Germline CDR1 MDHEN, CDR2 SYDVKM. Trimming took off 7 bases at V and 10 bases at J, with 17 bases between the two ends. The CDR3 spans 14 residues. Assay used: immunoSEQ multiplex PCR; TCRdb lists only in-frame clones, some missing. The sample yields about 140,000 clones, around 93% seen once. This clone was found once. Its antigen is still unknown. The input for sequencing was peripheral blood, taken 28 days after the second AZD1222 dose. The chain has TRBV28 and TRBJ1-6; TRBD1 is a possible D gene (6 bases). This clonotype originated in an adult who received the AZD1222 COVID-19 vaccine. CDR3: CASTSDRLSSPLHF. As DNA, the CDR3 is TGTGCCAGCACCTCAGACAGGCTCAGCTCACCCCTCCACTTT.